This T cell receptor (beta chain) derives from a study of PD-1 blockade in classical Hodgkin lymphoma. General study results and limits: According to reports, newly diagnosed patients had lower baseline TCR diversity than healthy donors, and relapsed/refractory patients had lower baseline TCR diversity still.

Time point of the sample: newly diagnosed, previously untreated cHL patient sample. With V trimmed by 3 bases and J by 7 bases, 3 bases remained unmatched. The length of the CDR3 is 14 residues. CDR1 is MNHEY, CDR2 SMNVEV, per germline (reference sequence). About this clone: Its antigen is unidentified.

Clones were sequenced by immunoSEQ multiplex PCR, and TCRdb holds only the in-frame ones, with some missing. The sample includes 45,000 to 60,000 clones, just over 90% seen only once; the top ten take roughly 5.3%. V gene TRBV27 combines with J gene TRBJ1-2; 12 bases are a match to TRBD1. The sequenced sample was peripheral blood mononuclear cells (PBMCs). The TCR was taken from a human donor with classical Hodgkin lymphoma. The CDR3 region is CASSLGQGARGYTF. The CDR3 DNA is TGTGCCAGCAGTTTGGGACAGGGGGCTCGTGGCTACACCTTC.